This record covers a single T cell receptor beta chain. This table comes from immunoSEQ multiplex PCR, and its TCRdb copy is limited to in-frame clones, with some not included. Of approximately 59,000 clones listed, around 90% are singletons. The record originates from a study of T cell changes during pregnancy in multiple sclerosis. V was shortened by 3 bases and J by 0 bases, with 11 bases between the two germline ends. Germline-derived CDR1 and CDR2 are SGHRS and YFSETQ. This CDR3 region has 15 residues. The receptor comes from a female donor in good health, enrolled as a control in a pregnancy study. The input for sequencing was peripheral blood, taken in the third trimester of pregnancy. The rearrangement uses TRBV5-1 and TRBJ2-3, with D tentatively TRBD2 (6 bases). CDR3 nucleotides: TGCGCCAGCAGCTGGGACTCCTCTAGCACAGATACGCAGTATTTT. Translated, it gives CASSWDSSSTDTQYF.